The rows below give T cell receptor beta chains drawn from one sample of a study of blood T cell repertoires in COVID-19. The assay was immunoSEQ multiplex PCR, and TCRdb's table has in-frame clones only and misses some. The data show approximately 220,000 clones, under 90% seen once. The material sequenced was PBMCs or T cells enriched from blood (not recorded which). The source of these receptors is a woman aged 45-59 years who had been exposed to COVID-19. The conserved cysteine and the conserved F or W are not part of the CDR3 here.

CDR3aa	v_gene	j_gene
ASSLTTGQGFRNSPLH	TRBV27	TRBJ1-6
ASSIWGDGELF	TRBV19	TRBJ2-2
ASRDRGTDTQY	TRBV19	TRBJ2-3
ANLKTRTGTDTQY	TRBV10-1	TRBJ2-3
ASSPSGAREKLF	TRBV14	TRBJ1-4
SVEGDTQTGELF	TRBV29-1	TRBJ2-2
ASSRDRVNGYT	TRBV6-5	TRBJ1-2
ASSEGPPTGGNQF	TRBV25-1	TRBJ2-1
AWRTGIRRNSPLH	TRBV30	TRBJ1-6
ASSTRGPTRSGYGYT	TRBV13	TRBJ1-2
ASSVGGGGEQF	TRBV2	TRBJ2-1
ASSRRRGGDTEAF	TRBV18	TRBJ1-1
ASSPNSDNEQF	TRBV18	TRBJ2-1
ASSPGIFSTGNTIY	TRBV7-6	TRBJ1-3
ASSLAGDYGYT	TRBV27	TRBJ1-2
ASSTERGAGYEQY	TRBV7-2	TRBJ2-7
SANPASDGNTIY	TRBV29-1	TRBJ1-3
ASSDSWQGRDTQY	TRBV6-4	TRBJ2-3
ASRGRGTPEGYT	TRBV6-5	TRBJ1-2
ASSELNRGEDEKLF	TRBV25-1	TRBJ1-4
ASSESQGRPQH	TRBV6-4	TRBJ1-5
ASSQRSVYEAF	TRBV18	TRBJ1-1
ASSSRDRGGVGELF	TRBV5-4	TRBJ2-2
AWSRNGLVVYEQY	TRBV30	TRBJ2-7
ASSLGRGANVLT	TRBV7-8	TRBJ2-6
ASSVRRGEAF	TRBV11-1	TRBJ1-1
ASSIGAGSTEAF	TRBV2	TRBJ1-1
ASSQLYTEEKLF	TRBV5-4	TRBJ1-4
ASSLEATSGQISYEQY	TRBV5-1	TRBJ2-7
ASSPGSGGIQETQY	TRBV3-1/TRBV3-2	TRBJ2-5
ASSLRQGAIGEAF	TRBV5-1	TRBJ1-1
ASSLEPSGFTGELF	TRBV5-1	TRBJ2-2
ASSLGQGLGTEAF	TRBV5-4	TRBJ1-1
ASSVGDTGFYEQY	TRBV9	TRBJ2-7
ASSLFGVEPPNYGYT	TRBV7-9	TRBJ1-2
ATSEGTLSSTEAF	TRBV24-1	TRBJ1-1
ASSFQGFRDTGELF	TRBV7-9	TRBJ2-2
ASSPQGGRTEAF	TRBV5-6	TRBJ1-1
ASRRTGDTQPQH	TRBV2	TRBJ1-5
ASSQGQPFSGANVLT	TRBV4-2	TRBJ2-6
ASSYGAYGSYGYT	TRBV6-5	TRBJ1-2
ASSLGGRAADEKLF	TRBV11-2	TRBJ1-4
ASIAGPLQETQY	TRBV2	TRBJ2-5